This TCR beta chain emerged from a study of control samples from healthy donors and cancer patients. Assay used: immunoSEQ multiplex PCR; TCRdb lists only in-frame clones, some missing. This table holds fewer than 200,000 clones, 94% found once. Input material: PBMCs. The receptor comes from a man aged 55 to 69 with colorectal cancer.

The CDR3 region is CASSGGSGGNNEQFF. As DNA, the CDR3 is TGTGCCAGCAGCGGAGGTAGCGGGGGTAACAATGAGCAGTTCTTC. The chain couples TRBV11-2 to TRBJ2-1; 9 nucleotides agree with TRBD2. The V and J ends lost 5 bases and 5 bases, in that order; junction bases with no gene match: 7. In germline, CDR1 is SGHAT, CDR2 FQNNGV. The CDR3 runs 15 residues. Supplemented by reference TRBV11-2 and TRBJ2-1, the full variable domain reads EAGVAQSPRYKIIEKRQSVAFWCNPISGHATLYWYQQILGQGPKLLIQFQNNGVVDDSQLPKDRFSAERLKGVDSTLKIQPAKLEDSAVYLCASSGGSGGNNEQFFGPGTRLTVL.